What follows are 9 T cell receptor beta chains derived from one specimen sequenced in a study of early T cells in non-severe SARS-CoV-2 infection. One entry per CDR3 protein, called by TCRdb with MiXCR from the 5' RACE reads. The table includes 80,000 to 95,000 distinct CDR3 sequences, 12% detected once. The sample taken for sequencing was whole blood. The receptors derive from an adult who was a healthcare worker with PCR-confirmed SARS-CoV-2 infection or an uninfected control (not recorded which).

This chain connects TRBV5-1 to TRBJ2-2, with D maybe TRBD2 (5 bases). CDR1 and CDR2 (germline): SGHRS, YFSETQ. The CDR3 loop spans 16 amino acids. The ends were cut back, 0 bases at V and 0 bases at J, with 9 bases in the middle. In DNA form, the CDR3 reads TGCGCCAGCAGCTTGGGGCTAGCCACGAACACCGGGGAGCTGTTTTTT. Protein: CASSLGLATNTGELFF.

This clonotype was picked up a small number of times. The DNA of the CDR3 is TGTGCCACCAGTGACCCAAGCGGGAGCCGCACAGATACGCAGTATTTT. It is translated as CATSDPSGSRTDTQYF. The rearrangement uses TRBV24-1 and TRBJ2-3; 8 nucleotides agree with TRBD2. This CDR3 has 16 residues. Germline values: CDR1 KGHDR, CDR2 SFDVKD. V trimming: 4 bases; J trimming: 1 base; junction bases outside the gene matches: 6.

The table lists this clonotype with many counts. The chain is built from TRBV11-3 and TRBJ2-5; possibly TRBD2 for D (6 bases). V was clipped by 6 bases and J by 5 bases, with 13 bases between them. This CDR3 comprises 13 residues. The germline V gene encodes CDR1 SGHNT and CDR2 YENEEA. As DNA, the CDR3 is TGTGCCAGCAGTTCCACGGGAGATGAGACCCAGTACTTC. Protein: CASSSTGDETQYF.

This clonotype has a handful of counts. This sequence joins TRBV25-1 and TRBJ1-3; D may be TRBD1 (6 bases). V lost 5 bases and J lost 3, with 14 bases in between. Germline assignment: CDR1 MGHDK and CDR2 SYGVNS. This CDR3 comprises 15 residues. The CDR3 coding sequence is TGTGCCAGCAGTTCAACAGGGTGGGGTGGAAACACCATATATTTT. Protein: CASSSTGWGGNTIYF.

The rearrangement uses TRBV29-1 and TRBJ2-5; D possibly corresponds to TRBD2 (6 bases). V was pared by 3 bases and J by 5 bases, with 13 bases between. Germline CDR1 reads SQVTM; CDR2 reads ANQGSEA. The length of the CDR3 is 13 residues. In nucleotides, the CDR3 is TGCAGCGTTGAGCGGGGCTTGATGGAGACCCAGTACTTC. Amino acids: CSVERGLMETQYF.

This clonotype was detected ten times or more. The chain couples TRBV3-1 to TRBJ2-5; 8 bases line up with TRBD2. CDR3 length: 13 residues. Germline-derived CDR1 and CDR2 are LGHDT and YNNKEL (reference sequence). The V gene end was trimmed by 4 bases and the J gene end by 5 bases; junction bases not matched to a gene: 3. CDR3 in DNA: TGTGCCAGCAGCCCCGGACTAGCTGAGACCCAGTACTTC. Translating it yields CASSPGLAETQYF.

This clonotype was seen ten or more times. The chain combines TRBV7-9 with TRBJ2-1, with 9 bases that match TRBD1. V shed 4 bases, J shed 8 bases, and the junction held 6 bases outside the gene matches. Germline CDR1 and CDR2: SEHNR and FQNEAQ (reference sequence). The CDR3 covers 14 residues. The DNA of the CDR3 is TGTGCCAGCAGCTCGGACAGGGGAGGTGATGAGCAGTTCTTC. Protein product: CASSSDRGGDEQFF. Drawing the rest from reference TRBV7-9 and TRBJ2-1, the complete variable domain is DTGVSQNPRHKITKRGQNVTFRCDPISEHNRLYWYRQTLGQGPEFLTYFQNEAQLEKSRLLSDRFSAERPKGSFSTLEIQRTEQGDSAMYLCASSSDRGGDEQFFGPGTRLTVL.

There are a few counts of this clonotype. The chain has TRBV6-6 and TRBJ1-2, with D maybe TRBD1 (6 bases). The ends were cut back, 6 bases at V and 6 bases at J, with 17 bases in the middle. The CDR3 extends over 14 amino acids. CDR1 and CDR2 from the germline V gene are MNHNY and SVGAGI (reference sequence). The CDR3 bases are TGTGCCAGCAGCCGACAATCACAGGGAGATGGCTACACCTTC. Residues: CASSRQSQGDGYTF.

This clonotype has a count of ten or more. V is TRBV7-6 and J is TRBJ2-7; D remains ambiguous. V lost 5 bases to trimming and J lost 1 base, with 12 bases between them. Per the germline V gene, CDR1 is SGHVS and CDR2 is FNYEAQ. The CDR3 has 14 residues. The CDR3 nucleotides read TGTGCCAGCAGCCCTCGGTACTCTTCCTACGAGCAGTACTTC. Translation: CASSPRYSSYEQYF.